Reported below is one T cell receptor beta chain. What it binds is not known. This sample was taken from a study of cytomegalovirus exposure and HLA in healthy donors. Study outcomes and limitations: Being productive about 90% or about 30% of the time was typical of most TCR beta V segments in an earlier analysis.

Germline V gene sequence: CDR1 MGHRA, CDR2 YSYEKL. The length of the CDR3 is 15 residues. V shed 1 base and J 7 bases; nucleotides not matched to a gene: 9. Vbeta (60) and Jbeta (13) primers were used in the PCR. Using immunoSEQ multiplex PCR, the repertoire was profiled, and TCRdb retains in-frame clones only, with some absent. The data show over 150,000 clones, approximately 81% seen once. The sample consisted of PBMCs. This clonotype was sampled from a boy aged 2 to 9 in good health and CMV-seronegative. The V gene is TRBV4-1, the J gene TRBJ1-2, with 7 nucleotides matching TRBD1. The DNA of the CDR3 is TGCGCCAGCAGCCAAGTCGGCAGGGGGTTTGCTGGCTACACCTTC. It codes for CASSQVGRGFAGYTF.